The clone carrying this T cell receptor beta chain was recorded a few times. TCRdb re-called the RT-PCR reads with MiXCR, one entry per CDR3 protein. This table has approximately 98,000 distinct CDR3 sequences, approximately 40% appearing once. V lost 10 bases and J lost 7, with 17 bases in between. The CDR3 loop spans 13 amino acids. The germline V gene has CDR1 ENHRY and CDR2 SYGVKD. The data stem from a study of patients and donors after allogeneic stem cell transplantation. The chain recombines TRBV10-3 with TRBJ1-5, with D maybe TRBD1 (6 bases). Specimen: blood, either unsorted or a sorted T cell fraction (not recorded which). This clonotype was obtained from a human donor who was either an allogeneic HSCT recipient or a stem cell or donor lymphocyte infusion donor (not recorded which). It is not recorded whose cells these are; they may come from a transplant donor. The CDR3 nucleotides read TGTGCCACCCAACAGGGATTGGAACAGCCCCAGCATTTT. This translates into CATQQGLEQPQHF.